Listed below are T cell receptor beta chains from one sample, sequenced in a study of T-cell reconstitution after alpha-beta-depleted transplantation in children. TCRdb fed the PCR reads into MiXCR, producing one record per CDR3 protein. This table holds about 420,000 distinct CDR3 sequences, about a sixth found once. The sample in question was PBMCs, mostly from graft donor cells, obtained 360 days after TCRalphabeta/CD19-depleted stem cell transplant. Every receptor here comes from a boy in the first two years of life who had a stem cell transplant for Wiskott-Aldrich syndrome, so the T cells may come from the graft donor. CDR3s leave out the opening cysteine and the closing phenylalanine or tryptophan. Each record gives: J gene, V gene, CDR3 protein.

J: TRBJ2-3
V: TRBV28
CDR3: ASSLMQGGTDTQY

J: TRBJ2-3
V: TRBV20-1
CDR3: SARDWGWGTDTQY

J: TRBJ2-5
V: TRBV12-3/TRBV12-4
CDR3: ASRGGVTRETQY

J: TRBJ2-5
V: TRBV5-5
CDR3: ASSLQQGGETQY

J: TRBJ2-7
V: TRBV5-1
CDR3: ASSQDPGSYEQY

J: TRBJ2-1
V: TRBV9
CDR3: ASSANYRPYNEQF

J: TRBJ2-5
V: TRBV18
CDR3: ASSPPLRPGETQY

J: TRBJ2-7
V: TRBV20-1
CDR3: SARDQLPYEQY

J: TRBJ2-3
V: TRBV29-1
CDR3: SVNPGLTDTQY

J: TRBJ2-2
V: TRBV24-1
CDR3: ATSDPAARNTGELF

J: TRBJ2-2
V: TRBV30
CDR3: AQTPPTGTGELF

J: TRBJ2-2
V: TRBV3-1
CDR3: ASSQGTGHTGELF

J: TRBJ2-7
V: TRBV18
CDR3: ASSRDRTEGEQY

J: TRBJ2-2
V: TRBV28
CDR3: ASSWSTGELF

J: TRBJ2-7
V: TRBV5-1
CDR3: ASSLVAGEQY

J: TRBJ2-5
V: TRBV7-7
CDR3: ASSLIGAQETQY

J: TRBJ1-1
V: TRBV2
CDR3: AMGGGNTEAF

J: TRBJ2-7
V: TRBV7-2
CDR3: ASSFLTSGKNEQY

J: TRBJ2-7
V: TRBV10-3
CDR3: AAGTSGSGYEQY

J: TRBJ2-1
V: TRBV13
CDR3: ASSLSPGNEQF

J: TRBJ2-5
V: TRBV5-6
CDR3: ASSFPSGETQY

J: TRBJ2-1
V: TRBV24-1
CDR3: ATSKTGFPYNEQF

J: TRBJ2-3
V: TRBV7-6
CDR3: ASSLTGGTNTQY

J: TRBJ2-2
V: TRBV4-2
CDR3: ASSFLGRELF

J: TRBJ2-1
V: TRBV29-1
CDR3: SVRLVDEQF

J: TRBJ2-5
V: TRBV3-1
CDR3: ASSQELGWGRPQETQY

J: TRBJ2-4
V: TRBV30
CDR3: AWSSHRAFLAKNIQY

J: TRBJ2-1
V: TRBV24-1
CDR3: ATSSGSSNEQF

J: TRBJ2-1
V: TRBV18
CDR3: ASSPLYEQF

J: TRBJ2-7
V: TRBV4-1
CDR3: ASSQDLPGTYEQY

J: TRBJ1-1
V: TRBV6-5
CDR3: ASSYWGNTEAF

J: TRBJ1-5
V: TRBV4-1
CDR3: ASSQDIGWDQPQH

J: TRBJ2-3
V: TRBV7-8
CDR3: ASSSGALLGTDTQY

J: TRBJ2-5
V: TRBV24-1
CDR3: AAGGAGQETQY

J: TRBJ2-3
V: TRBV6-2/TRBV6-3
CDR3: ASSLGLAGGKTLADTQY

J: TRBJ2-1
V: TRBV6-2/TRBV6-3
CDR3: ASKLLGNHNEQF

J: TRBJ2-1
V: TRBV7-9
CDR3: ASIRLAGAYEQF

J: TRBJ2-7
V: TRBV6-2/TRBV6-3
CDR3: ASRKRQGARYEQY

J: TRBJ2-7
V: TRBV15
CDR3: ATSRLDREAYEQY

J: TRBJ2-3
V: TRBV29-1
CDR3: SVPAGGQGDTQY